The 9 T cell receptor beta chains reported below all come from one sample, sequenced in a study of T cells in Graves' hyperthyroidism and ophthalmopathy (dated by TCRdb to between 2019 and 2020). Libraries were prepared through multiplex PCR. The data were produced on an Illumina HiSeq 2000. Amplification of TCR beta CDR3 regions was carried out from RNA transcripts. A first-round RT-PCR of the TCR CDR3 used the HTBI primer set with the Qiagen OneStep RT-PCR kit. Clones were called with MiXCR by TCRdb after fastp trimmed the public reads at Q25, and only in-frame beta chains were retained. Each entry merges the rows of one CDR3 protein and shows their most common DNA and genes. The sample data list over 250,000 distinct CDR3 sequences, and less than 30% of these were observed just once. The top ten clonotypes cover over 25% of the sample. The sequencing input was blood. These receptors all stem from a man aged 35-49 years with Graves' hyperthyroidism that later progressed to Graves' ophthalmopathy.

This sequence joins TRBV28 and TRBJ2-7, with D unclear. The CDR3 has 14 residues. Trimming removed 2 bases from V and 5 bases from J, with 13 bases in between. The V gene's germline CDR1 is MDHEN and CDR2 SYDVKM. The DNA of the CDR3 is TGTGCCAGCAGTTTACCCAGAGTTCCCCACGAGCAGTACTTC. Protein: CASSLPRVPHEQYF.

This clonotype was detected only a few times. The rearrangement links TRBV6-2 or TRBV6-3 to TRBJ1-1, with D possibly matching TRBD1 (5 bases). Germline CDR1 and CDR2: MNHEY and SVGEGT. The V and J ends lost 4 bases and 4 bases respectively, with 10 bases between them. CDR3 size: 13 residues. CDR3 in DNA: TGTGCCAGCAGTTCAGGGTTTGGCACTGAAGCTTTCTTT. This gives the protein CASSSGFGTEAFF.

This clonotype was observed at least ten times. The chain has TRBV5-6 and TRBJ1-2, with 7 bases aligning to TRBD1. CDR3 size: 16 residues. The germline CDR1 and CDR2 sequences are SGHDT and YYEEEE. V gave up 4 bases and J gave up 4 bases; unmatched junction bases: 13. CDR3 residues: CASSKGTGEATYGYTF. The CDR3 DNA is TGTGCCAGCAGCAAAGGAACAGGGGAAGCGACCTATGGCTACACCTTC.

This clonotype was seen many times. The chain has TRBV5-4 and TRBJ2-5; 9 nucleotides match TRBD1. The CDR3 contains 16 residues. Trimming cost V 3 bases and J 4 bases; bases outside gene matches: 10. The germline V gene has CDR1 SGHNT and CDR2 YYREEE (reference sequence). CDR3 protein: CASSSSGTGPLETQYF. CDR3 bases: TGTGCCAGCAGCTCATCCGGGACAGGGCCCTTAGAGACCCAGTACTTC.

This clonotype was seen at least ten times. The genes are TRBV9 and TRBJ1-2; a possible D gene is TRBD1 (5 bases). The CDR3 spans 14 residues. Trimming pared 4 bases from V and 8 bases from J, leaving 18 bases between. Germline lookup yields CDR1 SGDLS and CDR2 YYNGEE. CDR3 protein: CASSPSRESRGYTF. The CDR3 DNA is TGTGCCAGCAGCCCTAGCAGGGAATCGAGGGGCTACACCTTC. The variable domain in full, with the rest retrieved from reference TRBV9 and TRBJ1-2, is DSGVTQTPKHLITATGQRVTLRCSPRSGDLSVYWYQQSLDQGLQFLIQYYNGEERAKGNILERFSAQQFPDLHSELNLSSLELGDSALYFCASSPSRESRGYTFGSGTRLTVV.

This rearrangement joins TRBV6-1 to TRBJ2-2; D unresolved. V was pared by 4 bases and J by 5 bases, with 8 bases between. CDR1 is MNHNS and CDR2 is SASEGT in the germline V gene. The CDR3 consists of 13 residues. In DNA form, the CDR3 reads TGTGCCAGCAGTGCGTTGGGGACCGGGGAGCTGTTTTTT. Its translation: CASSALGTGELFF.

V is TRBV12-3 or TRBV12-4 and J is TRBJ2-4; 13 positions agree with TRBD2. This CDR3 is built from 15 residues. Trimming removed 6 bases from V and 9 bases from J; junction bases left unmatched: 8. The CDR3 DNA sequence: TGTGCCAGCAGGCTGGGGACTAGCGGGATCGGCATTCAGTACTTC. Its translation: CASRLGTSGIGIQYF.

In this sample, this clonotype turned up many times. The chain carries TRBV5-1 and TRBJ2-5; D might be TRBD2 (7 bases). The CDR3 is made up of 14 amino acids. V was cut by 4 bases and J by 5 bases, with 15 bases left in between. CDR1 SGHRS and CDR2 YFSETQ come from the germline V gene. The CDR3 sequence is CASSKGGVRETQYF. Here the CDR3 DNA reads TGCGCCAGCAGCAAGGGGGGGGTCCGGGAGACCCAGTACTTC.

This clonotype was detected ten times or more. The chain couples TRBV6-2 or TRBV6-3 to TRBJ1-5, with TRBD1 as a possible D gene (6 bases). The germline V gene encodes CDR1 MNHEY and CDR2 SVGEGT. V lost 1 base and J lost 7, with 11 bases in between. This CDR3 is built from 14 residues. In DNA form, the CDR3 reads TGTGCCAGCAGTTACTTGTCAGGGGAACAGCCCCAGCATTTT. This codes for CASSYLSGEQPQHF.